This entry lists 19 T cell receptor beta chains sequenced from one sample in a study of cytomegalovirus exposure and HLA in healthy donors. Researchers ran the PCR with 60 Vbeta and 13 Jbeta primers. Sequencing was performed with immunoSEQ multiplex PCR; in TCRdb, only in-frame clones are kept and a portion is missing. The repertoire has roughly 150,000 clones, about 75% of them found once; the top ten carry about 4.5%. The material sequenced was PBMCs. Receptors originate from a man aged 60 to 69 in good health and CMV-seronegative.

V and J are TRBV9 and TRBJ1-3; 9 nucleotides agree with TRBD1. The germline V gene encodes CDR1 SGDLS and CDR2 YYNGEE. This CDR3 has 18 amino acids. The V and J ends lost 4 bases and 0 bases, in that order; junction bases with no gene match: 11. The CDR3 DNA follows: TGTGCCAGCAGCTTAAGGACAGGGGTAACAAGCTCTGGAAACACCATATATTTT. It translates to CASSLRTGVTSSGNTIYF.

This clone was seen more than once but under ten times. V is TRBV6-4 and J is TRBJ2-3, with 9 bases aligning to TRBD2. This CDR3 contains 14 residues. The trim removed 3 bases at V and 6 bases at J, leaving 4 bases unmatched. The germline CDR1 and CDR2 sequences are MRHNA and SNTAGT. The chain's CDR3 is CASSESGGRDTQYF. As DNA, the CDR3 is TGTGCCAGCAGTGAGAGCGGGGGGAGGGATACGCAGTATTTT.

The rearrangement uses TRBV30 and TRBJ2-1; the match to TRBD2 covers 11 bases. CDR1 and CDR2 (germline): GTSNPN, SVGIG (reference sequence). V lost 2 bases and J lost 2; bases outside the gene matches: 5. The CDR3 has 16 amino acids. CDR3 nucleotide sequence: TGTGCCTGGAGTCCGGGGACTAGCGGTGCCTACAATGAGCAGTTCTTC. This encodes CAWSPGTSGAYNEQFF.

A remark on this clone: At one of its ends the junction is not consistent with the germline gene, which may arise from a read error. This chain connects TRBV7-9 to TRBJ1-1; 9 bases are shared with TRBD1. Germline CDR1 is SEHNR and CDR2 is FQNEAQ (reference sequence). The CDR3 extends over 14 amino acids. The CDR3 nucleotides read TGTTCCAGCAGCCCGGACAGGGGCGACACTGAAGCTTTCTTT. It translates to CSSSPDRGDTEAFF.

J is TRBJ2-2 and V is TRBV9, with a weak D call TRBD1 (5 bases). V lost 4 bases and J 4 bases, leaving 17 bases between the germline ends. CDR3 length: 16 amino acids. CDR1 SGDLS and CDR2 YYNGEE come from the germline V gene. DNA of the CDR3: TGTGCCAGCAGCCCAAGAACAGGACCATTCACCGGGGAGCTGTTTTTT. Translated: CASSPRTGPFTGELFF. Using reference TRBV9 and TRBJ2-2 for the parts outside the CDR3, the full variable domain is DSGVTQTPKHLITATGQRVTLRCSPRSGDLSVYWYQQSLDQGLQFLIQYYNGEERAKGNILERFSAQQFPDLHSELNLSSLELGDSALYFCASSPRTGPFTGELFFGEGSRLTVL.

The chain employs TRBV14 and TRBJ2-7, with a weak D call TRBD2 (7 bases). CDR1 and CDR2 (germline): SGHDN, FVKESK. This CDR3 comprises 14 residues. Trimming shortened V by 4 bases and J by 2 bases, and 12 bases separated the two germline ends. CDR3 in amino acids: CASSLGGGAYEQYF. The CDR3 DNA reads as TGTGCCAGCAGCCTCGGAGGGGGGGCCTACGAGCAGTACTTC. Using reference TRBV14 and TRBJ2-7 for the parts outside the CDR3, the full variable domain is EAGVTQFPSHSVIEKGQTVTLRCDPISGHDNLYWYRRVMGKEIKFLLHFVKESKQDESGMPNNRFLAERTGGTYSTLKVQPAELEDSGVYFCASSLGGGAYEQYFGPGTRLTVT.

The V call is TRBV28, the J call TRBJ1-3, with 8 bases lining up with TRBD1. This CDR3 has 15 amino acids. CDR1 and CDR2 from the germline V gene are MDHEN and SYDVKM. V lost 6 bases to trimming and J lost 0 bases; unmatched junction nucleotides: 4. The CDR3 loop is CASSLGTGSGNTIYF. CDR3 in DNA: TGTGCCAGCAGCCTTGGGACAGGCTCTGGAAACACCATATATTTT.

This clone was seen only a few times. The chain carries TRBV28 and TRBJ1-2, with 8 positions matching TRBD1. CDR3 size: 16 residues. Germline loops: CDR1 MDHEN, CDR2 SYDVKM. V lost 6 bases, J lost 0 bases, and 9 bases stayed unmatched. CDR3 residues: CASRPTGTGSNYGYTF. DNA of the CDR3: TGTGCCAGCAGGCCTACCGGGACAGGCTCTAACTATGGCTACACCTTC.

V usage is TRBV28 and J usage is TRBJ2-5, with TRBD2 identical over 9 bases. The V gene's germline CDR1 is MDHEN and CDR2 SYDVKM. This CDR3 spans 17 amino acids. With V trimmed by 3 bases and J by 4 bases, 12 bases remained unmatched. The CDR3 DNA follows: TGTGCCAGCAGTTTTAGGGGTGGCGGGAGGGCCCTAGAGACCCAGTACTTC. As protein: CASSFRGGGRALETQYF.

This clone was observed a handful of times. The CDR3 coding sequence is TGTGCCAGCAGTGAATGGGGACAGGACACAGATACGCAGTATTTT. It specifies CASSEWGQDTDTQYF. J is TRBJ2-3 and V is TRBV6-1; 8 bases fit TRBD1. Per germline, CDR1 MNHNS and CDR2 SASEGT. This CDR3 comprises 15 residues. After removal of 2 bases from V and 2 bases from J, the junction contained 3 bases not matched to a gene.

The CDR3 spells CASSLSREQYF. CDR3 DNA sequence: TGTGCCAGCAGTTTATCCAGGGAGCAGTACTTC. The V gene is TRBV28, the J gene TRBJ2-7; D gene ambiguous. Germline CDR1 MDHEN, CDR2 SYDVKM. The CDR3 consists of 11 residues. V shed 1 base and J shed 7 bases, with 5 bases lying between them.

The V call is TRBV5-6, the J call TRBJ2-3; TRBD2 matches at 8 bases. This CDR3 comprises 16 residues. Germline loops: CDR1 SGHDT, CDR2 YYEEEE. Trimming at V came to 0 bases and at J to 3 bases, leaving 6 bases not matched to a gene. CDR3 protein: CASSLAGGVRTDTQYF. The CDR3 nucleotides read TGTGCCAGCAGCTTGGCCGGGGGGGTAAGAACAGATACGCAGTATTTT.

The chain has TRBV2 and TRBJ2-7, with TRBD1 matching over 10 bases. The ends lost 6 bases at V and 0 bases at J; junction bases unmatched: 2. CDR3 length: 14 residues. The V gene's germline CDR1 is SNHLY and CDR2 FYNNEI. The CDR3 DNA reads TGTGCCAGCAGGGGACAGGGGAGCTCCTACGAGCAGTACTTC. The encoded protein is CASRGQGSSYEQYF.

The CDR3 sequence: CASSKAGTDCTDTQYF. The CDR3 nucleotides are TGTGCCAGCAGCAAAGCCGGGACAGATTGCACAGATACGCAGTATTTT. The chain joins TRBV21-1 to TRBJ2-3; TRBD1 is the table's D call and was not checked against the DNA. TRBV21-1 is a pseudogene. CDR3 length equals 16 residues.

The chain is built from TRBV6-1 and TRBJ2-1; D not certain. The CDR3 is made up of 13 amino acids. The V end was cut by 7 bases, the J end by 8 bases, with 15 bases between. Per germline, CDR1 MNHNS and CDR2 SASEGT. The CDR3 bases are TGTGCCAGCACCAACATTCTTTCGCATGAGCAGTTCTTC. It yields the protein CASTNILSHEQFF.

V and J are TRBV6-1 and TRBJ2-3, with 7 bases aligning to TRBD2. V was pared by 7 bases and J by 4 bases, with 5 bases of the junction left unmatched. This CDR3 contains 13 residues. Germline V lookup: CDR1 MNHNS, CDR2 SASEGT. CDR3 region: CASTVAGPDTQYF. CDR3 sequence (DNA): TGTGCCAGCACTGTAGCGGGCCCAGATACGCAGTATTTT.

The chain joins TRBV6-1 to TRBJ1-5; no definite D call. The CDR3 is made up of 15 amino acids. Trimming cost V 1 base and J 0 bases, with 7 bases left between them. In germline, CDR1 is MNHNS, CDR2 SASEGT. The DNA for the CDR3 is TGTGCCAGCAGTGAAGTGACACATAGCAATCAGCCCCAGCATTTT. Its translation: CASSEVTHSNQPQHF.

The V and J genes are TRBV7-6 and TRBJ1-2; 10 bases are a match to TRBD1. Trimming removed 5 bases from V and 5 bases from J; junction bases left unmatched: 17. The CDR3 is 18 residues long. Germline CDR1 reads SGHVS; CDR2 reads FNYEAQ. DNA of the CDR3: TGTGCCAGCAGCCCTCTTATGCGTAGGGACAGGGGTCGGTATGGCTACACCTTC. Its translation is CASSPLMRRDRGRYGYTF.

The CDR3 DNA reads as TGTGCCAGAATCCCACTTTATACAGGGAGAGTGTCAGATACGCAGTATTTT. It codes for CARIPLYTGRVSDTQYF. The chain links TRBV5-3 to TRBJ2-3, with a tentative D call TRBD1 (6 bases). TRBV5-3 is an ORF, with its function uncertain. This CDR3 has 17 residues. V was shortened by 6 bases and J by 4 bases, with 24 bases between the two germline ends.